This TCR beta chain originates from a study of CD8 T cells in Susac syndrome. cDNA came from about 0.46 to 1 ug RNA primed by random hexamers. A multiplex approach, immunoSEQ multiplex PCR, amplified TCR beta CDR3 across 54 Vbeta and 13 Jbeta. TCRdb fed the immunoSEQ multiplex PCR reads into MiXCR, producing one record per CDR3 protein. This sample carries 170,000 or so distinct CDR3 sequences, roughly 95% of them seen once, and the ten largest clones take around 0.15%. The T cells that were sequenced for TCR beta were CD8+ and CD4+ cells from blood. Treatment-naive patients with stable or active relapsing-remitting disease were the multiple sclerosis controls. Through negative isolation, CD4+ and CD8+ T cells were obtained, while TEMRA cells were enriched using FACS. Per the germline V gene, CDR1 is SGDLS and CDR2 is YYNGEE. Trimming shortened V by 3 bases and J by 5 bases, and 11 bases separated the two germline ends. The CDR3 has 14 residues.

Sequenced input: CD8+ T cells from PBMCs. The rearrangement joins TRBV9 to TRBJ1-4; a possible D gene is TRBD1 (5 bases). The clonotype originates from a human donor with multiple sclerosis. As DNA, the CDR3 is TGTGCCAGCAGCGCCGAGGGGAGGAATGAAAAACTGTTTTTT. Translating it yields CASSAEGRNEKLFF.